This T cell receptor beta chain was sequenced during a study of T cells in Graves' hyperthyroidism and ophthalmopathy. This CDR3 is 14 amino acids long. Germline V gene lookup returns CDR1 MNHNS and CDR2 SASEGT. Trimming removed 6 bases at V and 10 bases at J, with 16 bases between. RNA transcripts served as the template for amplifying TCR beta CDR3 regions. The TCR CDR3 first-round RT-PCR relied on the HTBI primer set. Using its own MiXCR run on the multiplex PCR reads, TCRdb lists one record per CDR3 protein. The sample consists of about half a million distinct CDR3 sequences, 15% to 20% of them appearing once. Each person with ophthalmopathy scored at least 3 on the Clinical Activity Score, reached NOSPECS grade 4 or higher, and had been ill under 3 months. The diagnostic basis comprised clinical symptoms, serum thyroxine and TRAb, thyroid ultrasound and orbital computed tomography.

This TCR was recovered from a man aged 35 to 55 with Graves' ophthalmopathy. The material sequenced was blood. The chain links TRBV6-1 to TRBJ1-6; a possible D gene is TRBD1 (5 bases). For the CDR3, the DNA is TGTGCCAGCAGCCCCGATGGGGGTGGCTCACCCCTCCACTTT. It specifies CASSPDGGGSPLHF.